This T cell receptor (beta chain) was recorded in a study of blood T cell repertoires in COVID-19. Overall study: Samples representing acute and convalescent COVID-19 were sourced from the United States, Italy and Spain. The analysed material was cDNA or gDNA that came from T cells, B-cell-depleted T cells, or PBMCs.

Followed longitudinally, the Seattle patients had been enrolled during active infection. Authors' methods: From reference gene primer amplification, estimates of nucleated cell counts were derived. Repertoires were generated with immunoSEQ multiplex PCR, while TCRdb's copy carries only in-frame clones and drops some. That table gives V, J and clone size, and the DNA gave D and trimming. This table has about 150,000 clones, 85% to 90% appearing once. Per germline, CDR1 MGHDK and CDR2 SYGVNS. The CDR3 covers 16 residues. V gave up 3 bases and J gave up 0 bases, with 14 bases separating them. This sequence was found in a man in his late teens or twenties with COVID-19, enrolled during active disease. Material for sequencing was peripheral blood. The V and J genes are TRBV25-1 and TRBJ1-2, with D perhaps matching TRBD1 (6 bases). CDR3 sequence reads: CASSDEHRVANYGYTF. DNA of the CDR3: TGTGCCAGCAGTGACGAACACAGGGTTGCTAACTATGGCTACACCTTC.